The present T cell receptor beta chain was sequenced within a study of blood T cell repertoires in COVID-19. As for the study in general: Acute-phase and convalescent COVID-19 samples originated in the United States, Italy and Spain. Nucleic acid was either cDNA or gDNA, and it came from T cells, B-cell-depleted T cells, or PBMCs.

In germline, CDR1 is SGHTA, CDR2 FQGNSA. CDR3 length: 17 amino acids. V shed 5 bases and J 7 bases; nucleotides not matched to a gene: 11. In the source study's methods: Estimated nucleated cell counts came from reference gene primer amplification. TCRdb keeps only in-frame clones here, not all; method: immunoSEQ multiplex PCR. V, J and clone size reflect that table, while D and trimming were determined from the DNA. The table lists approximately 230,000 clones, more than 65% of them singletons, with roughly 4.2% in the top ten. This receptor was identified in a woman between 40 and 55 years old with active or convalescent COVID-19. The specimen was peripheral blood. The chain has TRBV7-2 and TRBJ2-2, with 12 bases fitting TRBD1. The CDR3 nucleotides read TGTGCCAGCAGCCTCGGGACAGGGGGCTTCGGCGGCGGGGAGCTGTTTTTT. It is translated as CASSLGTGGFGGGELFF.